This T cell receptor beta chain emerged from a study of cytomegalovirus exposure and HLA in healthy donors. Study background: Clustering assigned about 80% of the 350 to 400 genotyped donors to the Caucasian-associated ancestry cluster.

The V gene's germline CDR1 is SGHNT and CDR2 YYREEE (reference sequence). This CDR3 contains 14 residues. V was trimmed by 4 bases and J by 6 bases, leaving 16 bases between them. Study observations and caveats: Later on, a genetic analysis was performed. It linked a missense variant in DCLRE1C with V- and J-gene trimming of TCR beta. The study put some 150 TCR beta chains on its list as cytomegalovirus-associated. Across all donors, roughly uniform sequencing depth was an assumption of the presence/absence analyses.

Primers: 60 Vbeta forward and 13 Jbeta reverse. Assay used: immunoSEQ multiplex PCR; TCRdb lists only in-frame clones, some missing. This repertoire shows approximately 210,000 clones, approximately 80% found once; its top ten account for approximately 10%. On this clone: Antigen: not known.

The receptor's source is a woman in her forties or fifties in good health and CMV-seropositive. J is TRBJ1-2 and V is TRBV5-4; possibly TRBD1 for D (6 bases). Sequencing input: PBMCs. CDR3 nucleotides: TGTGCCAGCAGCACATCTTACAGGGAACATGGCTACACCTTC. Translated: CASSTSYREHGYTF.